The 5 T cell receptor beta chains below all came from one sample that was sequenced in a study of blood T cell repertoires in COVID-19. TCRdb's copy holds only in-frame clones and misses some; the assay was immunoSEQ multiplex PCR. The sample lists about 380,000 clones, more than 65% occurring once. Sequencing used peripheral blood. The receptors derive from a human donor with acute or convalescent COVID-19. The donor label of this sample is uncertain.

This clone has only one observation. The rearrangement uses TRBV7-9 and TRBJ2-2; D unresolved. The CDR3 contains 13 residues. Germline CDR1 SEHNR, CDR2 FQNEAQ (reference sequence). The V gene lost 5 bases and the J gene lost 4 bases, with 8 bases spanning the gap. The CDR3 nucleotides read TGTGCCAGCAGCAGACACATCACCGGGGAGCTGTTTTTT. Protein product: CASSRHITGELFF.

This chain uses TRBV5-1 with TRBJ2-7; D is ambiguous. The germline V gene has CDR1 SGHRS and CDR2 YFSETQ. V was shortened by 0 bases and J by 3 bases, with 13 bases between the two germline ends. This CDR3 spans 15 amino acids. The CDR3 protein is CASSLVFGQNYEQYF. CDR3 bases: TGCGCCAGCAGCTTGGTGTTTGGGCAAAACTACGAGCAGTACTTC.

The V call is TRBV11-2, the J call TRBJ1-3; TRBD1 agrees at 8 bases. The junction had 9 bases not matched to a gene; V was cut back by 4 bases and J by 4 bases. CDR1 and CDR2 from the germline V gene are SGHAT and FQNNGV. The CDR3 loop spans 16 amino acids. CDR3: CASSWIAGGYGNTIYF. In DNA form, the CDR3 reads TGTGCCAGCAGCTGGATAGCAGGGGGCTACGGAAACACCATATATTTT.

This CDR3 is CASSLSRETYGYTF. CDR3 DNA: TGTGCCAGCAGCTTAAGCAGGGAAACCTATGGCTACACCTTC. The chain carries TRBV7-2 and TRBJ1-2; perhaps TRBD1 as D (5 bases). Trimming shortened V by 2 bases and J by 4 bases, and 11 bases separated the two germline ends. The germline V gene has CDR1 SGHTA and CDR2 FQGNSA. The CDR3 spans 14 residues.

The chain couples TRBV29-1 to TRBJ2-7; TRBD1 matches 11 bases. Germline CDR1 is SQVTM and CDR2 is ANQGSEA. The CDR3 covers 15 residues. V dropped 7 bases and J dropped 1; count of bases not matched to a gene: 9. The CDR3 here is CSARPGTGGSYEQYF. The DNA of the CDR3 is TGCAGCGCCCGCCCCGGGACAGGGGGTTCCTACGAGCAGTACTTC.